The 18 T cell receptor beta chains in this list originate from one sample, sequenced in a study of radiotherapy plus CTLA-4 blockade in lung cancer. The assay was immunoSEQ multiplex PCR, and TCRdb's table has in-frame clones only and misses some. The repertoire holds approximately 53,000 clones, with 85% as singletons. Source: peripheral blood, taken from a patient treated with radiotherapy plus ipilimumab. The receptors derive from a human donor with non-small cell lung cancer whose response to radiotherapy plus ipilimumab could not be evaluated.

The genes are TRBV7-9 and TRBJ2-7; D is possibly TRBD2 (5 bases). Trimming removed 6 bases from V and 1 base from J, with 16 bases in between. CDR1 and CDR2 from the germline V gene are SEHNR and FQNEAQ (reference sequence). The CDR3 has 15 residues. As DNA, the CDR3 is TGTGCCAGCAGTCGGGGTGGGCAGGTATCCTACGAGCAGTACTTC. Translated, it gives CASSRGGQVSYEQYF.

The V and J genes are TRBV28 and TRBJ2-2; 8 nucleotides agree with TRBD1. The CDR3 extends over 14 amino acids. The ends lost 5 bases at V and 4 bases at J; junction bases unmatched: 3. CDR1 is MDHEN and CDR2 is SYDVKM in the germline V gene. The CDR3 DNA follows: TGTGCCAGCAGTAATACAGGGGGCACCGGGGAGCTGTTTTTT. It is translated as CASSNTGGTGELFF. Combining the CDR3 with reference TRBV28 and TRBJ2-2 gives the whole variable domain DVKVTQSSRYLVKRTGEKVFLECVQDMDHENMFWYRQDPGLGLRLIYFSYDVKMKEKGDIPEGYSVSREKKERFSLILESASTNQTSMYLCASSNTGGTGELFFGEGSRLTVL.

The rearrangement joins TRBV7-9 to TRBJ2-1; D is ambiguous. This CDR3 region has 16 residues. V lost 2 bases and J 6 bases, leaving 17 bases between the germline ends. Germline lookup yields CDR1 SEHNR and CDR2 FQNEAQ (reference sequence). This chain's CDR3 is CASSLSTSQMLNEQFF. In nucleotides, the CDR3 is TGTGCCAGCAGCTTATCAACCTCACAGATGCTCAATGAGCAGTTCTTC.

The CDR3 loop is CASSLYEEQYF. The CDR3 nucleotides read TGTGCCAGCAGCCTGTATGAGGAGCAGTACTTC. This chain connects TRBV28 to TRBJ2-7; D is ambiguous. This CDR3 spans 11 amino acids. Germline values: CDR1 MDHEN, CDR2 SYDVKM. V gave up 6 bases and J gave up 7 bases, with 10 bases separating them.

This sequence joins TRBV28 and TRBJ1-5, with D possibly matching TRBD1 (5 bases). Deletions cut 5 bases from V and 2 bases from J, with 10 bases between. CDR1 is MDHEN, CDR2 SYDVKM, per germline. CDR3 size: 14 residues. The CDR3 nucleotides read TGTGCCAGCAGTGGACACCTAGGCAATCAGCCCCAGCATTTT. Translated: CASSGHLGNQPQHF.

The genes are TRBV7-9 and TRBJ2-3; 9 nucleotides align to TRBD1. CDR3 length equals 15 residues. The ends lost 4 bases at V and 4 bases at J; junction bases unmatched: 6. The V gene's germline CDR1 is SEHNR and CDR2 FQNEAQ (reference sequence). The CDR3 loop is CASSSGRTGADTQYF. CDR3 bases: TGTGCCAGCAGCTCGGGTAGGACAGGGGCAGATACGCAGTATTTT.

The chain combines TRBV6-1 with TRBJ2-1, with TRBD2 identical over 13 bases. The CDR3 is made up of 20 amino acids. Trimming took 4 bases from V and 2 from J; bases not matched to a gene: 14. Looked up from germline, CDR1 is MNHNS and CDR2 is SASEGT. CDR3 amino acids: CASSGYQTRGLAGAYNEQFF. CDR3 nucleotides: TGTGCCAGCAGTGGATACCAGACTAGAGGACTAGCGGGAGCCTACAATGAGCAGTTCTTC.

The count of this clone is one. This chain uses TRBV28 with TRBJ1-3; 8 nucleotides agree with TRBD1. CDR1 is MDHEN and CDR2 is SYDVKM in the germline V gene. Trimming removed 1 base from V and 3 bases from J; junction bases left unmatched: 8. The CDR3 has 17 residues. The CDR3 DNA reads as TGTGCCAGCAGTTTATCAGGGGGCGCATTAGGTGGAAACACCATATATTTT. Translation: CASSLSGGALGGNTIYF.

The chain recombines TRBV27 with TRBJ1-3; TRBD1 matches 8 bases. The CDR3 length is 13 residues. The germline V gene encodes CDR1 MNHEY and CDR2 SMNVEV (reference sequence). J was trimmed by 4 bases and V by 8 bases; bases with no gene match: 4. CDR3 sequence (DNA): TGTGCCAGCTGGTCAGGGGGCGGAAACACCATATATTTT. Encoded protein: CASWSGGGNTIYF.

This clone turned up a few times. The chain joins TRBV5-6 to TRBJ2-6; D not certain. The germline V gene has CDR1 SGHDT and CDR2 YYEEEE. With 0 bases removed from V and 1 base from J, the gap between germline ends came to 14 bases. The CDR3 length is 18 residues. CDR3 in amino acids: CASSLGQVISSGANVLTF. The CDR3 coding sequence is TGTGCCAGCAGCTTGGGGCAGGTAATTAGTTCTGGGGCCAACGTCCTGACTTTC.

This clone has a single count. This sequence joins TRBV7-2 and TRBJ2-7; TRBD1 matches at 10 bases. Germline lookup yields CDR1 SGHTA and CDR2 FQGNSA. This CDR3 region has 15 residues. J lost 5 bases, V lost 5 bases, and 9 bases had no gene match. In DNA form, the CDR3 reads TGTGCCAGCAGCCTTAAGACAGGGGGCGCGGACGAGCAGTACTTC. Encoded protein: CASSLKTGGADEQYF.

Here the CDR3 reads CASSFLLSPYNEQFF. The CDR3 nucleotides are TGCGCCAGCAGCTTCCTTCTATCGCCCTACAATGAGCAGTTCTTC. The chain links TRBV4-1 to TRBJ2-1; D is undetermined. V was trimmed by 5 bases and J by 2 bases, leaving 13 bases between them. CDR1 is MGHRA, CDR2 YSYEKL, per germline. The CDR3 totals 15 residues.

This rearrangement joins TRBV4-2 to TRBJ1-2; TRBD1 matches at 9 bases. Trimming took 4 bases from V and 4 from J; bases not matched to a gene: 4. This CDR3 comprises 14 residues. Germline values: CDR1 LGHNA, CDR2 YNFKEQ. The DNA for the CDR3 is TGTGCCAGCAGCCGGACAGGGGATTTCTATGGCTACACCTTC. This codes for CASSRTGDFYGYTF.

V is TRBV7-9 and J is TRBJ1-4; D remains ambiguous. CDR3 length: 13 amino acids. With 7 bases removed from V and 4 bases from J, the gap between germline ends came to 10 bases. Germline assignment: CDR1 SEHNR and CDR2 FQNEAQ (reference sequence). CDR3 in amino acids: CASKAGNNEKLFF. Here the CDR3 DNA reads TGTGCCAGCAAGGCGGGAAATAATGAAAAACTGTTTTTT.

This chain joins TRBV6-5 and TRBJ1-2; 7 nucleotides agree with TRBD1. J was trimmed by 2 bases and V by 2 bases; bases with no gene match: 2. The CDR3 loop spans 14 amino acids. Germline lookup yields CDR1 MNHEY and CDR2 SVGAGI. The CDR3 DNA sequence: TGTGCCAGCAGTTACGACAGGGTAAACTATGGCTACACCTTC. Amino acids: CASSYDRVNYGYTF.

The chain joins TRBV7-9 to TRBJ1-5, with TRBD1 identical over 9 bases. The CDR3 sequence is 18 residues long. Germline CDR1 SEHNR, CDR2 FQNEAQ (reference sequence). V dropped 4 bases and J dropped 2; count of bases not matched to a gene: 12. DNA of the CDR3: TGTGCCAGCAGCTCGGGACAGGGCGGGCCAGCTGGCAATCAGCCCCAGCATTTT. It specifies CASSSGQGGPAGNQPQHF.

This chain joins TRBV29-1 and TRBJ1-1; the D gene is possibly TRBD1 (6 bases). The CDR3 contains 13 residues. The germline V gene encodes CDR1 SQVTM and CDR2 ANQGSEA. Trimming left V 7 bases short and J 2 bases short, with 14 bases between. Here the CDR3 DNA reads TGCAGCGCGTACAAACAGGGAAACACTGAAGCTTTCTTT. It yields the protein CSAYKQGNTEAFF. Full variable domain (remainder filled in from reference TRBV29-1 and TRBJ1-1): SAVISQKPSRDICQRGTSLTIQCQVDSQVTMMFWYRQQPGQSLTLIATANQGSEATYESGFVIDKFPISRPNLTFSTLTVSNMSPEDSSIYLCSAYKQGNTEAFFGQGTRLTVV.

V usage is TRBV7-9 and J usage is TRBJ2-2, with D possibly matching TRBD2 (6 bases). Trimming removed 2 bases at V and 3 bases at J, with 10 bases between. The germline gives CDR1 SEHNR, CDR2 FQNEAQ (reference sequence). The CDR3 consists of 15 residues. This CDR3 reads CASSLWGTHTGELFF. As DNA, the CDR3 is TGTGCCAGCAGCTTATGGGGGACTCACACCGGGGAGCTGTTTTTT.